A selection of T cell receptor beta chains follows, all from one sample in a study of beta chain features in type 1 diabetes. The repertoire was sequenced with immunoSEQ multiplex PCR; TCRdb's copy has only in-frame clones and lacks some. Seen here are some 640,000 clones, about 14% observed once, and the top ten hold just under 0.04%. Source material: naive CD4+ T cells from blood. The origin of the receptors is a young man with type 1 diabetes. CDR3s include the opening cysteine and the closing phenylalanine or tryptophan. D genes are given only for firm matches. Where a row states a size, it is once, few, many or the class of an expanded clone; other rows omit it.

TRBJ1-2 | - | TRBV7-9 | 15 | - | TGTGCCAGCAGCCTCGAAGGGGTCTCTAACTATGGCTACACCTTC | CASSLEGVSNYGYTF
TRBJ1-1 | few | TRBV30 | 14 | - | TGTGCCTGGAGAGCCTTGACGGCAACTGGTGAAGCTTTCTTT | CAWRALTATGEAFF
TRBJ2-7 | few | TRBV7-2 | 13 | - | TGTGCCAGCAGCCCTCACCCATCCTACGAGCAGTACTTC | CASSPHPSYEQYF
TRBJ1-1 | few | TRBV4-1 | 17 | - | TGCGCCAGCAGCCAAGTCCCCCAGGGACGGCCGAACACTGAAGCTTTCTTT | CASSQVPQGRPNTEAFF
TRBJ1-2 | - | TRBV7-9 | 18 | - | TGTGCCAGCAGCTTATGGCTTCCTAGGCAGCGCTTTAACTATGGCTACACCTTC | CASSLWLPRQRFNYGYTF
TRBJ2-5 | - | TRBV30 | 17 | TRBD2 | TGTGCCTGGGGCCTAGGGGGACTAGCGGAGCCCCAAGAGACCCAGTACTTC | CAWGLGGLAEPQETQYF
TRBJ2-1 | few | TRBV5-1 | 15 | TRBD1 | TGCGCCAGCAGCTCGGGACAGGTAACCTACAATGAGCAGTTCTTC | CASSSGQVTYNEQFF
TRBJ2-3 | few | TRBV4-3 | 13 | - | TGCGCCAGCAGCCTCAGAGGTGCAGATACGCAGTATTTT | CASSLRGADTQYF
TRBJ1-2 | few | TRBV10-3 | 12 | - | TGTGCCATCAGTTACATGGACTATGGCTACACCTTC | CAISYMDYGYTF
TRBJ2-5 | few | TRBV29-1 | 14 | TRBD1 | TGCAGCGTTGATCGGGCAGGGGGTCAAGAGACCCAGTACTTC | CSVDRAGGQETQYF
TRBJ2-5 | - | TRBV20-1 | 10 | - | TGCAGTGCCTTTACGGAGACCCAGTACTTC | CSAFTETQYF
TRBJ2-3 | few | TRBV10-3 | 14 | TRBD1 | TGTGCCATTGGGGACAGGGGGAGCACAGATACGCAGTATTTT | CAIGDRGSTDTQYF
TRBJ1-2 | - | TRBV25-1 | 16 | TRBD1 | TGTGCCAGCAGGGCCGCCGGGACAGGGGTGAACTATGGCTACACCTTC | CASRAAGTGVNYGYTF
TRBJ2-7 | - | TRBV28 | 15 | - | TGTGCCAGCAGCAGTGGTGCGACAGCAGCCTACGAGCAGTACTTC | CASSSGATAAYEQYF
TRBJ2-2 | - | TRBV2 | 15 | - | TGTGCCAGCAGTTTCGGAGAGTCTAAGACCGGGGAGCTGTTTTTT | CASSFGESKTGELFF
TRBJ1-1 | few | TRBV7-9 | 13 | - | TGTGCCAGCAGCCGAGAGGACGGCCGTGAAGCTTTCTTT | CASSREDGREAFF
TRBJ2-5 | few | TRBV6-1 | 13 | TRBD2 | TGTGCCAGCAGGGCGGGGGTACAAGAGACCCAGTACTTC | CASRAGVQETQYF
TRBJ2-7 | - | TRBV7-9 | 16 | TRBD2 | TGTGCCAGCAGCTTCCCCATAGCGGGAGGTCTCGGCGAGCAGTACTTC | CASSFPIAGGLGEQYF
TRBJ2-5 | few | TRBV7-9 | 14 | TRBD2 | TGTGCCAGCAGCCCCGGGAGGCCCTGGGAGACCCAGTACTTC | CASSPGRPWETQYF
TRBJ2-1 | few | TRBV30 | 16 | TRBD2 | TGTGCCTGGAGTGTCCGACTAGCGGGCGCTGGCTATGAGCAGTTCTTC | CAWSVRLAGAGYEQFF
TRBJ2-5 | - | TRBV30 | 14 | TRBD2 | TGTGCCTGGACTAGCGGGAGAGGGCAAGAGACCCAGTACTTC | CAWTSGRGQETQYF
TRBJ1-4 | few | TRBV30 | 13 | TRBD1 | TGTGCCTGGAGTGTACAGGGGAATGAAAAACTGTTTTTT | CAWSVQGNEKLFF
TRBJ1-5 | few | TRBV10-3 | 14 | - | TGTGCCATCAGTGAGCAACAGGGATACCAGCCCCAGCATTTT | CAISEQQGYQPQHF
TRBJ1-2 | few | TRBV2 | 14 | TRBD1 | TGTGCCAGCAGCTGGGACAGGCAGAACTATGGCTACACCTTC | CASSWDRQNYGYTF
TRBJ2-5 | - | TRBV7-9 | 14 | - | TGTGCCAGCAGCTCTGGAGGGCCCAGCAGGACCCAGTACTTC | CASSSGGPSRTQYF
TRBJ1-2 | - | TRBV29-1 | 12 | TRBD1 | TGCAGCGTACATACAGGGGGCCGCGGCTACACCTTC | CSVHTGGRGYTF
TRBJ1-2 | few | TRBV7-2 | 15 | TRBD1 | TGTGCCAGCAGCTTAGCGGCAGGGACAGGATATGGCTACACCTTC | CASSLAAGTGYGYTF
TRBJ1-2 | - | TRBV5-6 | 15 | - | TGTGCCAGCAGTTCCCTGAGTGAGGGCGCCTATGGCTACACCTTC | CASSSLSEGAYGYTF
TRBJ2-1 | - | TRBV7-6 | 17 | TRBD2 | TGTGCCAGCAGGCCTACCTCACTAGCGGGTATTTACAATGAGCAGTTCTTC | CASRPTSLAGIYNEQFF
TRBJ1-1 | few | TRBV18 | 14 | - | TGTGCCAGCTCACCACAGGGAATGCGTACTGAAGCTTTCTTT | CASSPQGMRTEAFF
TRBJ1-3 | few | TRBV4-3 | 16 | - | TGCGCCAGCAGCCAGACATTTAGGACCCTAAAAAGCGCCATATATTTT | CASSQTFRTLKSAIYF
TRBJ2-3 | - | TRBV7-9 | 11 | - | TGTGCCAGCAGCGTAAGAGATACGCAGTATTTT | CASSVRDTQYF
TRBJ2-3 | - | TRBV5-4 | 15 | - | TGTGCCAGCAGCTTGGCAGCGGAGCGCACAGATACGCAGTATTTT | CASSLAAERTDTQYF
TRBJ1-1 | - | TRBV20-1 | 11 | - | TGCAGTGCTATTGGGGGGTCTGAAGCTTTCTTT | CSAIGGSEAFF
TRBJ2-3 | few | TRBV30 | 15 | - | TGTGCCTGGTCTGCCGGGCGCGGGCCCACAGATACGCAGTATTTT | CAWSAGRGPTDTQYF
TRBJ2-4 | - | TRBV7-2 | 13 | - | TGTGCCAGCAGAGGGGGAGCCAAAAACATTCAGTACTTC | CASRGGAKNIQYF
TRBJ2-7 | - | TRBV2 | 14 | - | TGTGCCAGCAGCCCTGGACAGATAGCCTACGAGCAGTACTTC | CASSPGQIAYEQYF
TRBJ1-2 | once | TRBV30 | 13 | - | TGTGCCTGGAGTCGGGACCGAGGGTATGGCTACACCTTC | CAWSRDRGYGYTF